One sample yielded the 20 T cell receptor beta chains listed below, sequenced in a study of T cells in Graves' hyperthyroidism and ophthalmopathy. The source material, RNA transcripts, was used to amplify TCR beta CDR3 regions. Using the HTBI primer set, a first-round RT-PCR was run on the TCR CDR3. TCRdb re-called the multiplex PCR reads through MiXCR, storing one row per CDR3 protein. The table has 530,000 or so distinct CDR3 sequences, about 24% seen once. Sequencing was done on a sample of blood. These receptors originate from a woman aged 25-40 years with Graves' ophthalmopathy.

The CDR3 DNA follows: TGTGCCCGGTCGGGGAACACCGGGGAGCTGTTTTTT. It encodes CARSGNTGELFF. V gene TRBV30 combines with J gene TRBJ2-2; no clear D gene. Deletions cut 8 bases from V and 1 base from J, with 8 bases between. This CDR3 has 12 residues. The germline CDR1 and CDR2 sequences are GTSNPN and SVGIG (reference sequence).

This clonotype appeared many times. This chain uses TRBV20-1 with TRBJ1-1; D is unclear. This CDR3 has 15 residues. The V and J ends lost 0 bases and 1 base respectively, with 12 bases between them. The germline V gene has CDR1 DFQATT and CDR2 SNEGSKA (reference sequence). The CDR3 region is CSARDQSGRNTEAFF. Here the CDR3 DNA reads TGCAGTGCTAGAGATCAGTCGGGCAGGAACACTGAAGCTTTCTTT.

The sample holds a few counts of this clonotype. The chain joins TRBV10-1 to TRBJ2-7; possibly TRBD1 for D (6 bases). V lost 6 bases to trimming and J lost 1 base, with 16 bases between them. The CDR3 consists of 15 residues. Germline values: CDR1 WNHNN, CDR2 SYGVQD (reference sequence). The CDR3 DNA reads TGCGCCAGCAGATCCGACAGGCGGTCATCCTACGAGCAGTACTTC. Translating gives CASRSDRRSSYEQYF.

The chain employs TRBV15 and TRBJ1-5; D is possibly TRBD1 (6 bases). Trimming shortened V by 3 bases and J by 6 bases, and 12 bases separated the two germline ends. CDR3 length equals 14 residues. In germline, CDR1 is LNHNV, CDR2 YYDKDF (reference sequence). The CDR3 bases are TGTGCCACCAGCAGGACAGGTGGGAGTCAGCCCCAGCATTTT. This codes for CATSRTGGSQPQHF.

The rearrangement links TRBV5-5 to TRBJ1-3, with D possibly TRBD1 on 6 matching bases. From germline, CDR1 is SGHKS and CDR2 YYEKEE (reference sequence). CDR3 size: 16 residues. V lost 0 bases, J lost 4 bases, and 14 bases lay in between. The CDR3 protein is CASSLGPGATGNTIYF. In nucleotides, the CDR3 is TGTGCCAGCAGCTTGGGTCCGGGGGCGACGGGAAACACCATATATTTT.

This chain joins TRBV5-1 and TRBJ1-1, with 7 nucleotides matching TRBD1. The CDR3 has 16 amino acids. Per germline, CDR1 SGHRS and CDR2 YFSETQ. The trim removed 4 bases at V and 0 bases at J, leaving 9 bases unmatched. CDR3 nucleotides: TGCGCCAGCAGCCACGGGACAGACTTCATGAACACTGAAGCTTTCTTT. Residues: CASSHGTDFMNTEAFF. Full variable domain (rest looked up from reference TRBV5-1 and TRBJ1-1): KAGVTQTPRYLIKTRGQQVTLSCSPISGHRSVSWYQQTPGQGLQFLFEYFSETQRNKGNFPGRFSGRQFSNSRSEMNVSTLELGDSALYLCASSHGTDFMNTEAFFGQGTRLTVV.

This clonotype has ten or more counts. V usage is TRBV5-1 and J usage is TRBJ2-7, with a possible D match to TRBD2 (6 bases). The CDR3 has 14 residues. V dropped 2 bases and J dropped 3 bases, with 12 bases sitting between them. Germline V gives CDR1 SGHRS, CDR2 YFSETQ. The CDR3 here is CASSFGGRNYEQYF. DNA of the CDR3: TGCGCCAGCAGCTTCGGGGGACGGAACTACGAGCAGTACTTC.

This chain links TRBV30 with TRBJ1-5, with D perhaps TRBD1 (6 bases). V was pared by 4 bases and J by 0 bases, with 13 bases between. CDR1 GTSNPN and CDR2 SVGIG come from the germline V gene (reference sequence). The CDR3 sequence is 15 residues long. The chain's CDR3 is CAWTTGHFSNQPQHF. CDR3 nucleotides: TGTGCCTGGACAACGGGACACTTTAGCAATCAGCCCCAGCATTTT.

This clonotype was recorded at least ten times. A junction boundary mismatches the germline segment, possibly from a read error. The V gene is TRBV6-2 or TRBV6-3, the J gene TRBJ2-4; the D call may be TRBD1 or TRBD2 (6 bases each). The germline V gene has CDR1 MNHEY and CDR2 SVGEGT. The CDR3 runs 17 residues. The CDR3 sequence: CASSYSGGSVEKNIKYF. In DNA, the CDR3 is TGTGCCAGCAGTTACTCCGGGGGCTCAGTGGAGAAAAACATTAAGTACTTC.

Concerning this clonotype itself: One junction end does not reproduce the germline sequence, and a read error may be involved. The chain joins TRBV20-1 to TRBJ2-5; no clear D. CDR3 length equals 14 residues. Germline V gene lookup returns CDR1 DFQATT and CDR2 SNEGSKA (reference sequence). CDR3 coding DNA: TGCAGTGTCAGAGTCGACAAGGAACAAGCGACCCAGTACTTC. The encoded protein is CSVRVDKEQATQYF.

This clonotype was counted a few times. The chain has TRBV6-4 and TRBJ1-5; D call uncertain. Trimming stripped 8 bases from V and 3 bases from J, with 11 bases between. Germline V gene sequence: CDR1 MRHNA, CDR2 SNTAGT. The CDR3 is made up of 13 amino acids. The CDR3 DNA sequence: TGTGCCAGCTGGGGATCGGTCAATCAGCCCCAGCATTTT. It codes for CASWGSVNQPQHF.

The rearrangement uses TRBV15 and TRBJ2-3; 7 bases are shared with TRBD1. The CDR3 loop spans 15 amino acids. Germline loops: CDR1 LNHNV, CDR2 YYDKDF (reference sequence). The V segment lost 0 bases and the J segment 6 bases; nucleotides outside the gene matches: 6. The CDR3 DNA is TGTGCCACCAGCAGAGATCGAGGGGGCGCGGATACGCAGTATTTT. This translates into CATSRDRGGADTQYF.

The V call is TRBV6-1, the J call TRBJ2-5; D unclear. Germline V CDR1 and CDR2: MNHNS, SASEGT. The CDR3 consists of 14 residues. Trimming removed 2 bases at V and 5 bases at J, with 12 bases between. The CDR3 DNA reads TGTGCCAGCAGTGAACTTCGGGTCGGGGAGACCCAGTACTTC. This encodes CASSELRVGETQYF.

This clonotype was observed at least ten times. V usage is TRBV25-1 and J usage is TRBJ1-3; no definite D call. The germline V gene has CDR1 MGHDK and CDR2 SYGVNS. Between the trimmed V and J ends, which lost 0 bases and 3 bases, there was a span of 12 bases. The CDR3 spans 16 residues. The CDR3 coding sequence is TGTGCCAGCAGTGAATACGGGCAGGAGCTTGGAAACACCATATATTTT. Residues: CASSEYGQELGNTIYF.

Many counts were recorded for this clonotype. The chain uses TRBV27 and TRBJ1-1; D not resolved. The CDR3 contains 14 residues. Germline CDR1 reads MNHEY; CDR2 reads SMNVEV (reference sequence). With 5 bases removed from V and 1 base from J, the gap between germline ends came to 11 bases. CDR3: CASSLFPANTEAFF. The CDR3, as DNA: TGTGCCAGCAGTCTTTTCCCAGCGAACACTGAAGCTTTCTTT.

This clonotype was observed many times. The CDR3: CSFRSNEQYAFF. The CDR3 region has the DNA TGCAGCTTTCGATCGAATGAGCAGTATGCTTTCTTT. The chain carries TRBV29-1 and TRBJ1-1; no clear D gene. There are 12 residues in the CDR3. Germline CDR1 SQVTM, CDR2 ANQGSEA. V lost 8 bases and J lost 11, with 21 bases in between.

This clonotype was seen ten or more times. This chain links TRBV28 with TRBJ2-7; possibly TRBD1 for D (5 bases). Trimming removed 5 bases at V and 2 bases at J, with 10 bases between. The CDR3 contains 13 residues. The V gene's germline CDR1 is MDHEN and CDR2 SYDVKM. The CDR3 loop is CASSPGHPYEQYF. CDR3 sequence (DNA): TGTGCCAGCAGTCCCGGACACCCCTACGAGCAGTACTTC.

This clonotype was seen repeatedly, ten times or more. CDR3 residues: CASSEVGPRNGGYTF. The CDR3, as DNA: TGTGCCAGCAGTGAAGTAGGCCCCAGAAACGGGGGCTACACCTTC. The chain uses TRBV6-1 and TRBJ1-2, with D hard to call. The CDR3 is 15 residues long. The germline V gene has CDR1 MNHNS and CDR2 SASEGT. The V gene lost 1 base and the J gene lost 8 bases, with 17 bases spanning the gap.

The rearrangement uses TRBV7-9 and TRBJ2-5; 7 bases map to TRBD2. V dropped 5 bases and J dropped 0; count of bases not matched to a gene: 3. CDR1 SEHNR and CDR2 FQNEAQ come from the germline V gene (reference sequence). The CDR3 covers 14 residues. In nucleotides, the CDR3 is TGTGCCAGCAGCCCAGCGGGGTACCAAGAGACCCAGTACTTC. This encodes CASSPAGYQETQYF.

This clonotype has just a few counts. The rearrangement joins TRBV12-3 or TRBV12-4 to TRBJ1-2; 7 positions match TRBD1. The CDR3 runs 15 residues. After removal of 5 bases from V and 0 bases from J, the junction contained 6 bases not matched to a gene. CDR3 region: CASSLGQAANYGYTF. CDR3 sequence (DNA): TGTGCCAGCAGTCTCGGACAGGCAGCTAACTATGGCTACACCTTC.